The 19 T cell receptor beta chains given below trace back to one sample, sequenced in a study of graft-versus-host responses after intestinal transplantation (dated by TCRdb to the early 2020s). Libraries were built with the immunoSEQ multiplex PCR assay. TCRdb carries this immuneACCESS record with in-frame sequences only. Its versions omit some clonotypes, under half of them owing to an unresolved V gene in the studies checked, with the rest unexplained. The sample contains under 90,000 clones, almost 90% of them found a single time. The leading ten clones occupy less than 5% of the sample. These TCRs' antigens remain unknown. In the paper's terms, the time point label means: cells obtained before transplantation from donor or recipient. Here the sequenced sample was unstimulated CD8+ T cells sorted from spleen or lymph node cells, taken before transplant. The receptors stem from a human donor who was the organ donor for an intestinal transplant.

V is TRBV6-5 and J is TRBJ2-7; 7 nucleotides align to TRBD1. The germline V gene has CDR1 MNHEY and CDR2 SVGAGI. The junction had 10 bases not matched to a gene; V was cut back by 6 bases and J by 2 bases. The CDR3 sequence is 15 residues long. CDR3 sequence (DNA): TGTGCCAGCAGCAAGACAGGGATTGATCCCTACGAGCAGTACGTC. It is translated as CASSKTGIDPYEQYV.

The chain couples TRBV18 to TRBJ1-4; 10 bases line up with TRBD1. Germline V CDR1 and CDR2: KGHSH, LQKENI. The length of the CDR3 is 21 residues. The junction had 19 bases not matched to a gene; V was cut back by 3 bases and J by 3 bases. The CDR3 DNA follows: TGTGCCAGCTCACCCCAGAGCTTGGACAGGGGGTGGGCCCCTGCTAATGAAAAACTGTTTTTT. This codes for CASSPQSLDRGWAPANEKLFF.

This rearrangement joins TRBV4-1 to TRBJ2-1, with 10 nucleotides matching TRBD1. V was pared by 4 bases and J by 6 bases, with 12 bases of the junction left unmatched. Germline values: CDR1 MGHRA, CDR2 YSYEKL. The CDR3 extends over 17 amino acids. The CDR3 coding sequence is TGCGCCAGCAGCCGCCGACCGGGGACAGGGGACTTCAATGAGCAGTTCTTC. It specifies CASSRRPGTGDFNEQFF.

The CDR3 sequence: CASSLPAGELFF. In nucleotides, the CDR3 is TGTGCCAGCAGCCTTCCAGCCGGGGAGCTGTTTTTT. The rearrangement uses TRBV6-6 and TRBJ2-2; D is unresolved. The CDR3 has 12 residues. In germline, CDR1 is MNHNY, CDR2 SVGAGI (reference sequence). V was shortened by 6 bases and J by 6 bases, with 8 bases between the two germline ends.

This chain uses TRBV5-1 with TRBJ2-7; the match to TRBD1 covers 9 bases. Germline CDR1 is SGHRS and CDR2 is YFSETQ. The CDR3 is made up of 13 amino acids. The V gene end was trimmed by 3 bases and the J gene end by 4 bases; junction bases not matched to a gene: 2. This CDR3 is CASSYGQGYEQYV. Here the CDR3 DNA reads TGCGCCAGCAGCTACGGACAGGGGTACGAGCAGTACGTC.

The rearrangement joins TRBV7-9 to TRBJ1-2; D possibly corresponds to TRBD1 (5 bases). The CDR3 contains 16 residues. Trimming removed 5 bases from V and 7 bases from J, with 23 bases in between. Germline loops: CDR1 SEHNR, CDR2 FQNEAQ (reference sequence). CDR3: CASSPAPAGTGTGYTF. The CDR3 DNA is TGTGCCAGCAGCCCGGCCCCGGCAGGGACTGGAACTGGCTACACCTTC.

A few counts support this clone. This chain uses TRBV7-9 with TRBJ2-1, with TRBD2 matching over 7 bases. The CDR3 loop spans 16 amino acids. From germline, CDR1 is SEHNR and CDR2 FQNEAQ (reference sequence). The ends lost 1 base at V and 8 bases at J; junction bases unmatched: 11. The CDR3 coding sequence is TGTGCCAGCAGCTTAGTATCTGGACTAGAGGGGTATGAGCAGTTCTTC. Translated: CASSLVSGLEGYEQFF.

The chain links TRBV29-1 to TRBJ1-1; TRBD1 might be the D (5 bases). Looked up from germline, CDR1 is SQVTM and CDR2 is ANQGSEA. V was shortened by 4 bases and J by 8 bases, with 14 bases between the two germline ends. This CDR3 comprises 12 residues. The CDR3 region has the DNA TGCAGCGTTGGGTTCCAGGGAACAGAAGCTTTCTTT. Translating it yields CSVGFQGTEAFF.

As DNA, the CDR3 is TGTGCCAGCGGACTTGGGAGACCTAGCACAGATACGCAGTATTTT. Amino acid sequence: CASGLGRPSTDTQYF. This chain uses TRBV28 with TRBJ2-3; D possibly corresponds to TRBD2 (5 bases). This CDR3 contains 15 residues. With 8 bases removed from V and 0 bases from J, the gap between germline ends came to 15 bases. Germline V CDR1 and CDR2: MDHEN, SYDVKM.

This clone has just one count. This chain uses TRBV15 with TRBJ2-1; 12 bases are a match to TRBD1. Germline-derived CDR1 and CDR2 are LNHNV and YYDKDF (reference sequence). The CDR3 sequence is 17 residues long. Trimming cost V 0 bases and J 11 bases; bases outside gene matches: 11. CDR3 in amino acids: CATSRDRGTGGTRKQFF. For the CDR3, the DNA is TGTGCCACCAGCAGAGATCGAGGGACAGGGGGCACTAGAAAGCAGTTCTTC.

The CDR3 nucleotides are TGTGCCAGCAGCCGCGGAGGGGGGACTAGCGGGGCAGATACGCAGTATTTT. Protein sequence: CASSRGGGTSGADTQYF. The chain is built from TRBV4-2 and TRBJ2-3; 13 bases line up with TRBD2. Germline trimming cut 4 bases from V and 4 bases from J; bases unmatched to any gene: 8. In germline, CDR1 is LGHNA, CDR2 YNFKEQ. The CDR3 has 17 amino acids.

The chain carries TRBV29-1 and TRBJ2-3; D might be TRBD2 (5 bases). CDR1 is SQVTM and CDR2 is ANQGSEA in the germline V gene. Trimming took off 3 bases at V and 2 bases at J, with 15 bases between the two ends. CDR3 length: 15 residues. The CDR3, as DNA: TGCAGCGTTGACCCCCGGCTAGGACTCACAGATACGCAGTATTTT. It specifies CSVDPRLGLTDTQYF.

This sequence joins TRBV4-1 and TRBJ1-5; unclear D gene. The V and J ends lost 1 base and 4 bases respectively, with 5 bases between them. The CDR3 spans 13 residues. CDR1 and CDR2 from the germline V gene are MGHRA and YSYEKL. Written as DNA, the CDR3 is TGCGCCAGCAGCCAAGTGCGAAATCAGCCCCAGCATTTT. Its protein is CASSQVRNQPQHF.

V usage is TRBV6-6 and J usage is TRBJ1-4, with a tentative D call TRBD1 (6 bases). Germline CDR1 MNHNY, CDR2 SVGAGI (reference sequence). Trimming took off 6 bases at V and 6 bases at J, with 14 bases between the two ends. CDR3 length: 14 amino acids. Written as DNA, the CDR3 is TGTGCCAGCAGCCACAAGGGGGATGATGAAAAACTGTTTTTT. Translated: CASSHKGDDEKLFF.

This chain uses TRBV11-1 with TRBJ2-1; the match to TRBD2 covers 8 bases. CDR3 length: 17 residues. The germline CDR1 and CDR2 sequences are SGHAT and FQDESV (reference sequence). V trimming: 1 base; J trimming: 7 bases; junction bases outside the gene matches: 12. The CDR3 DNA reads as TGTGCCAGCAGCTTAGACGCCCTTGCGGGGGGTTGGAATGAGCAGTTCTTC. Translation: CASSLDALAGGWNEQFF. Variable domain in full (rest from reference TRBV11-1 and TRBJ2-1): EAEVAQSPRYKITEKSQAVAFWCDPISGHATLYWYRQILGQGPELLVQFQDESVVDDSQLPKDRFSAERLKGVDSTLKIQPAELGDSAMYLCASSLDALAGGWNEQFFGPGTRLTVL.

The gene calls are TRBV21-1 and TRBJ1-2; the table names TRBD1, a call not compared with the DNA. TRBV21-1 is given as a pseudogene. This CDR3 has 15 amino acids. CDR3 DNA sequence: TGTGCCAGCAGCACAAGACAGGTTACCCGCTATGGCTACACCTTC. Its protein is CASSTRQVTRYGYTF.

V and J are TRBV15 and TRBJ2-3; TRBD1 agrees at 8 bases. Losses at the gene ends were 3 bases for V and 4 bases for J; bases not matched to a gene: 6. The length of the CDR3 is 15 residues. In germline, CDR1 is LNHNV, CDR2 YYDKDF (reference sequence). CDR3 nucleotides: TGTGCCACCAGCAGGGCCAGGGGGCTGGCAGATACGCAGTATTTT. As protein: CATSRARGLADTQYF.

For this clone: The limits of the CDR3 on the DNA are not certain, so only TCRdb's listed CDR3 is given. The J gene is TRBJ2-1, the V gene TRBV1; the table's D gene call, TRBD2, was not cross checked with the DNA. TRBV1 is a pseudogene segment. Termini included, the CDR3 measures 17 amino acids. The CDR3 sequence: CTSSQVGCGSSYNEQFF.

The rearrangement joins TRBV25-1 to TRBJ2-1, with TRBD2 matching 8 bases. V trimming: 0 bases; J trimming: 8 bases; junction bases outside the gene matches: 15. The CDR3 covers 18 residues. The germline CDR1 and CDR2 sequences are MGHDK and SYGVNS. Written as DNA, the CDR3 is TGTGCCAGCAGTGAATACGGAATTCCCAGCGGGGGCTCCCATGAGCAGTTCTTC. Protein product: CASSEYGIPSGGSHEQFF.